This T cell receptor (beta chain) was identified during a study of blood T cell repertoires in COVID-19. Across the whole study: The samples span acute and convalescent COVID-19 from the United States, Italy and Spain.

V was trimmed by 0 bases and J by 8 bases, leaving 3 bases between them. The CDR3 totals 11 residues. The germline CDR1 and CDR2 sequences are SGHDT and YYEEEE. In the source study's methods: It was from reference gene primer amplification that nucleated cell counts were estimated. Profiled with immunoSEQ multiplex PCR; TCRdb holds only in-frame clones, not every one. V and J calls and clone size come straight from that table; D and trimming were deduced from the DNA. Found here are about 73,000 clones, approximately 80% of them singletons; the top ten hold around 2.3%. Specimen: peripheral blood. The source of this sequence is a man between 65 and 85 years old with COVID-19, enrolled during active disease. The chain recombines TRBV5-6 with TRBJ2-1, with unresolved D. The CDR3 DNA reads TGTGCCAGCAGCTTGGCTCATGAGCAGTTCTTC. This codes for CASSLAHEQFF.